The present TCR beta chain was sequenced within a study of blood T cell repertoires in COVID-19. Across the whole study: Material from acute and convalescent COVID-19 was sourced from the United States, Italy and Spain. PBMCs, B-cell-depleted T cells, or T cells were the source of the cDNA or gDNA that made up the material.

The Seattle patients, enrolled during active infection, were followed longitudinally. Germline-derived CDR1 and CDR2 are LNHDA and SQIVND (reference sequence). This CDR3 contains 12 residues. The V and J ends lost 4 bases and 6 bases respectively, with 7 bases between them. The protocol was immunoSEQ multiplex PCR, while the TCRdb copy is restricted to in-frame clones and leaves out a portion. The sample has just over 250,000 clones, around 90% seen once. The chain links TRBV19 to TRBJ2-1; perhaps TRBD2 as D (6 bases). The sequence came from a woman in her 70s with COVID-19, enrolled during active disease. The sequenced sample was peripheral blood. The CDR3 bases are TGTGCCAGTAGTAGGGGGGTCAATGAGCAGTTCTTC. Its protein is CASSRGVNEQFF.